This entry lists 29 T cell receptor beta chains sequenced from one sample in a study of blood T cells in healthy people across ages. A second roughly 6 to 11 cycle PCR used barcoded and J-beta primers. Using its own MiXCR run on the 5' RACE reads, TCRdb lists one record per CDR3 protein. The sample has 750,000 to 950,000 distinct CDR3 sequences, more than 25% seen once. The sample was also reused in another study, on T cells of mothers and their children.

Material: blood. The receptors here all came from a boy younger than 18 in good health.

There are a few counts of this clonotype. The V gene is TRBV10-2, the J gene TRBJ2-5, with unresolved D. The tail of the sequence fits TRBJ2-1 better, so the J call may be wrong. The CDR3 runs 15 residues. Germline CDR1 WSHSY, CDR2 SAAADI. This CDR3 reads CASSESSPAYNEQFF. The CDR3 coding sequence is TGCGCCAGCAGTGAGTCCTCTCCGGCCTACAATGAGCAGTTCTTC.

The V and J genes are TRBV20-1 and TRBJ1-6, with no clear D. This CDR3 has 13 amino acids. Per the germline V gene, CDR1 is DFQATT and CDR2 is SNEGSKA (reference sequence). V gave up 0 bases and J gave up 6 bases, with 6 bases separating them. The CDR3 spells CSARETANSPLHF. CDR3 coding DNA: TGCAGTGCTAGAGAAACAGCTAATTCACCCCTCCACTTT.

The chain couples TRBV5-1 to TRBJ2-2; TRBD2 might be the D (5 bases). Germline V gene sequence: CDR1 SGHRS, CDR2 YFSETQ. The CDR3 is 15 amino acids. The V gene lost 0 bases and the J gene lost 3 bases, with 9 bases spanning the gap. The CDR3 protein is CASSLGELDTGELFF. CDR3 DNA: TGCGCCAGCAGCTTGGGAGAACTAGACACCGGGGAGCTGTTTTTT.

This chain joins TRBV12-3 or TRBV12-4 and TRBJ1-5; D gene uncertain. This CDR3 contains 16 residues. Trimming removed 6 bases from V and 4 bases from J, with 19 bases in between. CDR3 DNA sequence: TGTGCCAGCAGCCACTCGTTCCAGATTTTTAATCAGCCCCAGCATTTT. It specifies CASSHSFQIFNQPQHF.

V is TRBV12-3 or TRBV12-4 and J is TRBJ1-2; D remains unclear. The V end lost 1 base, the J end lost 6 bases, and 9 bases lay between the germline ends. The CDR3 has 13 residues. DNA for the CDR3: TGTGCCAGCAGTTTAGGCCAGTATAATGGCTACACCTTC. Amino acids: CASSLGQYNGYTF.

This clonotype has just a few counts. This sequence joins TRBV27 and TRBJ2-3, with 11 nucleotides matching TRBD2. The CDR3 is 15 residues long. Germline V gene sequence: CDR1 MNHEY, CDR2 SMNVEV (reference sequence). J lost 5 bases, V lost 8 bases, and 9 bases had no gene match. The CDR3 DNA reads as TGTGCCAGCGGCGTAGCGGGAGGGCGGGAAGATACGCAGTATTTT. The encoded protein is CASGVAGGREDTQYF.

As concerns this clonotype: A much larger clonotype is one base distant, so this may be a read error. The CDR3 reads CASSYRTDYEQYF. Here the CDR3 DNA reads TGTGCCAGCAGTTACCGGACAGACTACGAGCAGTACTTC. This rearrangement joins TRBV6-5 to TRBJ2-7, with D possibly TRBD1 on 6 matching bases. The CDR3 is made up of 13 amino acids. Trimming pared 2 bases from V and 3 bases from J, leaving 8 bases between. CDR1 and CDR2 from the germline V gene are MNHEY and SVGAGI.

This clonotype has a handful of counts. The rearrangement uses TRBV27 and TRBJ2-5, with D possibly being TRBD2 (5 bases). The CDR3 spans 14 residues. V was cut by 2 bases and J by 7 bases, with 14 bases left in between. Germline V gives CDR1 MNHEY, CDR2 SMNVEV (reference sequence). In nucleotides, the CDR3 is TGTGCCAGCAGTTTAAGGGCAACGGGAAGGACCCAGTACTTC. Translating it yields CASSLRATGRTQYF.

This clonotype has more than one count but fewer than ten. This chain connects TRBV6-6 to TRBJ2-5, with 9 bases that match TRBD1. The junction had 4 bases not matched to a gene; V was cut back by 4 bases and J by 1 base. CDR1 and CDR2 (germline): MNHNY, SVGAGI (reference sequence). The CDR3 is made up of 15 amino acids. This CDR3 reads CASSSQDRGQETQYF. CDR3 nucleotide sequence: TGTGCCAGCAGTTCCCAGGACAGGGGCCAAGAGACCCAGTACTTC.

This clonotype was observed a few times. V is TRBV29-1 and J is TRBJ2-7; 13 nucleotides line up with TRBD2. The germline V gene has CDR1 SQVTM and CDR2 ANQGSEA. With 7 bases clipped from V and 3 bases from J, the junction kept 6 bases outside the gene matches. CDR3 length: 14 amino acids. The CDR3, as DNA: TGCAGCGCCGGGACTAGCGGGACTCTCTACGAGCAGTACTTC. Its translation: CSAGTSGTLYEQYF.

The chain employs TRBV15 and TRBJ1-2; D not certain. Germline CDR1 LNHNV, CDR2 YYDKDF (reference sequence). CDR3 size: 15 residues. Trimming pared 0 bases from V and 6 bases from J, leaving 14 bases between. This chain's CDR3 is CATSRDLRTDDGYTF. CDR3 sequence (DNA): TGTGCCACCAGCAGAGATTTAAGAACCGATGATGGCTACACCTTC.

This chain uses TRBV29-1 with TRBJ2-7; D tentatively reads TRBD1 or TRBD2 (6 bases each). Germline CDR1 SQVTM, CDR2 ANQGSEA. This CDR3 has 14 residues. Trimming cost V 7 bases and J 1 base, with 17 bases left between them. CDR3 sequence: CSAKWGAGSYEQYF. The CDR3 nucleotides are TGCAGCGCAAAATGGGGGGCTGGATCCTACGAGCAGTACTTC.

This rearrangement joins TRBV3-1 to TRBJ1-4; D gene uncertain. From germline, CDR1 is LGHDT and CDR2 YNNKEL (reference sequence). Trimming stripped 8 bases from V and 10 bases from J, with 14 bases between. The CDR3 spans 12 residues. For the CDR3, the DNA is TGTGCCAGCTCTCCCCTTCAAGGAAAACTGTTTTTT. Protein: CASSPLQGKLFF. The whole variable domain, filled in from reference TRBV3-1 and TRBJ1-4, reads DTAVSQTPKYLVTQMGNDKSIKCEQNLGHDTMYWYKQDSKKFLKIMFSYNNKELIINETVPNRFSPKSPDKAHLNLHINSLELGDSAVYFCASSPLQGKLFFGSGTQLSVL.

CDR3 region: CASSPRTRLTNTEAFF. CDR3 nucleotides: TGTGCCAGTAGTCCCCGGACACGGCTGACTAACACTGAAGCTTTCTTT. The genes are TRBV19 and TRBJ1-1; maybe TRBD1 (5 bases). CDR1 LNHDA and CDR2 SQIVND come from the germline V gene (reference sequence). Between the trimmed V and J ends, which lost 5 bases and 2 bases, there was a span of 18 bases. There are 16 residues in the CDR3.

This clonotype was detected ten times or more. The gene calls are TRBV6-5 and TRBJ1-4, with TRBD1 as a possible D gene (5 bases). The CDR3 sequence is 15 residues long. V dropped 2 bases and J dropped 2 bases, with 9 bases sitting between them. Looked up from germline, CDR1 is MNHEY and CDR2 is SVGAGI. CDR3 nucleotide sequence: TGTGCCAGCAGTTACAGGGGTGGGACTAATGAAAAACTGTTTTTT. Translating gives CASSYRGGTNEKLFF.

Notes on this clonotype: As the CDR3 is not closed by the conserved phenylalanine or tryptophan, this likely results from a read error. V and J are TRBV9 and TRBJ2-7, with 8 bases identical to TRBD1. Unmatched junction bases numbered 12, after V lost 3 bases and J lost 7 bases. The CDR3 contains 15 residues. Looked up from germline, CDR1 is SGDLS and CDR2 is YYNGEE. The CDR3 DNA is TGTGCCAGCAGCGGGACAGGGTGGGCATGGTCAGAGCAGTACCTC. It is translated as CASSGTGWAWSEQYL.

This clonotype was picked up a small number of times. Its ends do not fully match the called genes, so a read error is possible. This rearrangement joins TRBV7-2 to TRBJ2-1; the D gene could be TRBD1 or TRBD2 (5 bases each). In germline, CDR1 is SGHTA, CDR2 FQGNSA. The CDR3 totals 13 residues. For the CDR3, the DNA is TGTGCCAGCAGCCCGGACGAGGGGCGGAAGGGGCTCTTC. Protein product: CASSPDEGRKGLF.

The chain carries TRBV12-3 or TRBV12-4 and TRBJ2-5, with TRBD2 identical over 9 bases. V lost 6 bases and J lost 7; bases outside the gene matches: 15. The CDR3 has 16 residues. This CDR3 is CASSQLSAGGLGTQYF. DNA of the CDR3: TGTGCCAGCAGCCAACTCTCAGCGGGGGGATTAGGGACCCAGTACTTC.

This clonotype showed up just a few times. The chain links TRBV6-6 to TRBJ1-2, with a possible D match to TRBD1 (5 bases). The CDR3 is 16 residues long. The germline gives CDR1 MNHNY, CDR2 SVGAGI (reference sequence). Trimming removed 7 bases from V and 0 bases from J, with 18 bases in between. The chain's CDR3 is CASKGIMSVSNYGYTF. The CDR3 DNA is TGTGCCAGCAAGGGGATAATGTCGGTTTCTAACTATGGCTACACCTTC.

This clonotype has only a few counts. The chain uses TRBV13 and TRBJ2-3; 8 bases align to TRBD1. Germline trimming cut 5 bases from V and 4 bases from J; bases unmatched to any gene: 8. Germline-derived CDR1 and CDR2 are PRHDT and FYEKMQ (reference sequence). The CDR3 covers 15 residues. Here the CDR3 DNA reads TGTGCCAGCAGCCCAGGACAGGGTAGGCCAGATACGCAGTATTTT. Amino acids: CASSPGQGRPDTQYF.

V usage is TRBV4-1 and J usage is TRBJ2-3; no firm D call. The CDR3 has 16 amino acids. V shed 0 bases and J shed 1 base, with 11 bases lying between them. The germline V gene has CDR1 MGHRA and CDR2 YSYEKL. DNA for the CDR3: TGCGCCAGCAGCCAAGAGGCAGGTCCTCGCACAGATACGCAGTATTTT. Translating gives CASSQEAGPRTDTQYF.

The rearrangement uses TRBV2 and TRBJ2-2, with D perhaps being TRBD1 or TRBD2 (6 bases each). This CDR3 comprises 13 residues. Trimming stripped 7 bases from V and 3 bases from J, with 9 bases between. The germline gives CDR1 SNHLY, CDR2 FYNNEI. The CDR3 region has the DNA TGTGCCAGCAAGGGGGGACACACCGGGGAGCTGTTTTTT. Residues: CASKGGHTGELFF.

This rearrangement joins TRBV20-1 to TRBJ1-3; D is uncertain. The length of the CDR3 is 14 residues. Germline V gene sequence: CDR1 DFQATT, CDR2 SNEGSKA (reference sequence). The V and J ends lost 5 bases and 3 bases respectively, with 14 bases between them. This chain's CDR3 is CSASDPAFGNTIYF. The CDR3 DNA reads as TGCAGTGCTTCTGACCCTGCCTTTGGAAACACCATATATTTT.

The chain has TRBV14 and TRBJ1-4, with D uncertain. Between the trimmed V and J ends, which lost 2 bases and 8 bases, there was a span of 12 bases. The CDR3 covers 14 residues. Germline V gives CDR1 SGHDN, CDR2 FVKESK. The CDR3 bases are TGTGCCAGCAGCCAAACAACCGCGCACGAAAAACTGTTTTTT. This sequence encodes CASSQTTAHEKLFF.

V usage is TRBV5-1 and J usage is TRBJ1-2, with D unclear. The CDR3 is made up of 14 amino acids. V lost 2 bases and J lost 1, with 9 bases in between. CDR1 is SGHRS, CDR2 YFSETQ, per germline. The chain's CDR3 is CASSFSTVNYGYTF. The CDR3 bases are TGCGCCAGCAGCTTCTCCACGGTTAACTATGGCTACACCTTC.

The rearrangement joins TRBV6-1 to TRBJ2-7; perhaps TRBD1 as D (6 bases). This CDR3 is built from 13 residues. The germline CDR1 and CDR2 sequences are MNHNS and SASEGT. Trimming left V 7 bases short and J 3 bases short, with 13 bases between. CDR3 protein: CASTRDIGYEQYF. The CDR3 region has the DNA TGTGCCAGCACCCGGGACATCGGCTACGAGCAGTACTTC.

This clonotype was seen once. The chain couples TRBV20-1 to TRBJ2-5; TRBD2 agrees at 14 bases. The germline V gene encodes CDR1 DFQATT and CDR2 SNEGSKA (reference sequence). This CDR3 has 17 residues. The ends lost 4 bases at V and 2 bases at J; junction bases unmatched: 9. CDR3 DNA sequence: TGCAGTGCTACACCTGGGACTAGCGGGGGCGAACAAGAGACCCAGTACTTC. This codes for CSATPGTSGGEQETQYF.

The genes are TRBV5-5 and TRBJ2-7; possibly TRBD1 or TRBD2 for D (5 bases each). CDR3 length: 13 amino acids. Germline V gene lookup returns CDR1 SGHKS and CDR2 YYEKEE (reference sequence). Trimming shortened V by 5 bases and J by 0 bases, and 9 bases separated the two germline ends. The CDR3: CASSQGPSYEQYF. The CDR3 nucleotides are TGTGCCAGCAGTCAGGGACCCTCCTACGAGCAGTACTTC.

On this clonotype: At one boundary the junction diverges from the germline segment, which might be a read error. This chain joins TRBV12-3 or TRBV12-4 and TRBJ2-3, with 8 bases matching TRBD1. This CDR3 region has 14 residues. Written as DNA, the CDR3 is TGTGCCAGCAACCCAGGGGGCAGGACAGATGCGCAGTATTTT. Translating it yields CASNPGGRTDAQYF.